One and the same sample provided the 12 T cell receptor beta chains below, sequenced in a study of blood T cell repertoires in COVID-19. Here immunoSEQ multiplex PCR was the method, and the copy in TCRdb shows in-frame clones only, minus some. This sample has fewer than 80,000 clones, with about nine tenths found just once. Sequenced input: peripheral blood. The origin of the receptors is a human donor in a cohort sampled during active COVID-19.

The rearrangement links TRBV6-5 to TRBJ2-5, with D perhaps matching TRBD1 (5 bases). V lost 0 bases and J lost 2, with 7 bases in between. The length of the CDR3 is 14 residues. Germline assignment: CDR1 MNHEY and CDR2 SVGAGI. The CDR3 nucleotides are TGTGCCAGCAGTTACTCGACAGAGCAAGAGACCCAGTACTTC. Translation gives CASSYSTEQETQYF.

As concerns this clone: At one boundary the junction diverges from the germline segment, which might be a read error. The chain has TRBV7-7 and TRBJ2-3; D possibly corresponds to TRBD1 (6 bases). CDR1 is SSHAT, CDR2 FNYEAQ, per germline (reference sequence). The CDR3 is made up of 15 amino acids. The CDR3: CASSPGVSSTDTQYF. CDR3 sequence (DNA): TGTGCTAGCAGCCCAGGGGTTTCTAGCACAGATACGCAGTATTTT.

J is TRBJ2-7 and V is TRBV6-1, with 7 bases that match TRBD1. V lost 3 bases and J lost 4; bases outside the gene matches: 9. The CDR3 contains 15 residues. Germline V gene sequence: CDR1 MNHNS, CDR2 SASEGT. DNA of the CDR3: TGTGCCAGCAGTGAGGAGAGGGGGCCTTTTTACGAGCAGTACTTC. Protein product: CASSEERGPFYEQYF.

The chain uses TRBV4-2 and TRBJ2-5, with D possibly TRBD1 on 7 matching bases. Germline V gives CDR1 LGHNA, CDR2 YNFKEQ. V dropped 0 bases and J dropped 2 bases, with 13 bases sitting between them. The CDR3 spans 16 residues. The CDR3 nucleotides are TGTGCCAGCAGCCAAGATCGATCAGGGGGGCAAGAGACCCAGTACTTC. Protein: CASSQDRSGGQETQYF.

The chain joins TRBV7-9 to TRBJ1-2; 8 nucleotides agree with TRBD1. Germline trimming cut 5 bases from V and 0 bases from J; bases unmatched to any gene: 5. This CDR3 contains 15 residues. Germline values: CDR1 SEHNR, CDR2 FQNEAQ (reference sequence). Here the CDR3 DNA reads TGTGCCAGCAGCACCCGGACAGGGACTAACTATGGCTACACCTTC. Protein sequence: CASSTRTGTNYGYTF.

The sample holds a few counts of this clone. The chain employs TRBV3-1 (or the pseudogene TRBV3-2) and TRBJ2-1, with a possible D match to TRBD2 (5 bases). The V end lost 4 bases, the J end lost 4 bases, and 14 bases lay between the germline ends. The CDR3 consists of 15 residues. Germline V gene data show CDR1 as LGHDT and CDR2 as YNNKEL (reference sequence). The chain's CDR3 is CASSPWASLYNEQFF. Written as DNA, the CDR3 is TGTGCCAGCAGCCCTTGGGCTAGCCTGTACAATGAGCAGTTCTTC.

The chain uses TRBV11-2 and TRBJ1-1, with D unresolved. Per the germline V gene, CDR1 is SGHAT and CDR2 is FQNNGV. V lost 8 bases and J lost 0, with 16 bases in between. The CDR3 is 15 residues long. The CDR3 coding sequence is TGTGCCAGCGTTAGCGTAGGGAGATTGAACACTGAAGCTTTCTTT. It specifies CASVSVGRLNTEAFF.

This sequence joins TRBV28 and TRBJ1-2, with a possible D match to TRBD1 (5 bases). The CDR3 length is 13 residues. V lost 4 bases and J 2 bases, leaving 8 bases between the germline ends. CDR1 and CDR2 from the germline V gene are MDHEN and SYDVKM. In DNA, the CDR3 is TGTGCCAGCAGTTGGGCAGGGAACTATGGCTACACCTTC. This sequence encodes CASSWAGNYGYTF.

This chain connects TRBV24-1 to TRBJ2-3; 8 positions agree with TRBD1. This CDR3 has 15 residues. The junction had 8 bases not matched to a gene; V was cut back by 9 bases and J by 1 base. Germline-derived CDR1 and CDR2 are KGHDR and SFDVKD. In nucleotides, the CDR3 is TGTGCCACCTCGAGTAAGGACAGGGGCACAGATACGCAGTATTTT. Its protein is CATSSKDRGTDTQYF.

This rearrangement joins TRBV5-6 to TRBJ1-2; D is unclear. In germline, CDR1 is SGHDT, CDR2 YYEEEE. The CDR3 runs to 11 residues. Trimming took 5 bases from V and 6 from J, leaving 8 bases between them. In DNA form, the CDR3 reads TGTGCCAGCAGTTACATTAATGGCTACACCTTC. Amino acid sequence: CASSYINGYTF.

The chain has TRBV3-1 (or the pseudogene TRBV3-2) and TRBJ1-2; 8 bases are shared with TRBD1. The V segment lost 4 bases and the J segment 4 bases; nucleotides outside the gene matches: 8. The CDR3 is 15 residues long. CDR1 is LGHDT and CDR2 is YNNKEL in the germline V gene (reference sequence). CDR3: CASSRQGNPPYGYTF. For the CDR3, the DNA is TGTGCCAGCAGCCGACAGGGGAACCCCCCCTATGGCTACACCTTC.

This clone was seen once. The CDR3 DNA reads as TGTGCCAGCAGCCAAGTTACAGCCCGTCCCGAAGCTTTCTTT. This gives the protein CASSQVTARPEAFF. This chain connects TRBV3-1 (or the pseudogene TRBV3-2) to TRBJ1-1; D is undetermined. The CDR3 covers 14 residues. V lost 1 base and J 8 bases, leaving 14 bases between the germline ends. The germline V gene encodes CDR1 LGHDT and CDR2 YNNKEL (reference sequence).